One sample yielded the 25 T cell receptor beta chains listed below, sequenced in a study of T cell repertoires in cytomegalovirus infection. TCRdb recomputed calls from the reads with MiXCR, one row per CDR3 protein. This table holds around 740,000 distinct CDR3 sequences, 35% found once. The sample taken for sequencing was PBMCs. These receptors came from a human donor in good health (CMV status not recorded). Some clones in this sample may be carry-over from other donors' samples.

Only a few counts were recorded for this clonotype. This sequence joins TRBV10-3 and TRBJ2-1; TRBD2 matches 8 bases. The CDR3 loop spans 13 amino acids. Unmatched junction bases numbered 10, after V lost 3 bases and J lost 15 bases. Germline V gene sequence: CDR1 ENHRY, CDR2 SYGVKD. The CDR3 region has the DNA TGTGCCATCAGTGACCTTAGCGGGAAGGATCGGTTCTTC. Translation gives CAISDLSGKDRFF.

This clonotype was seen only once. The chain has TRBV28 and TRBJ2-1, with 9 bases aligning to TRBD1. Trimming removed 1 base from V and 15 bases from J; junction bases left unmatched: 4. Germline V gene lookup returns CDR1 MDHEN and CDR2 SYDVKM. This CDR3 comprises 12 residues. CDR3 protein: CASSLSGTGWFF. DNA for the CDR3: TGTGCCAGCAGTTTATCTGGGACAGGGTGGTTCTTC.

Note on this clonotype: A single base separates this from a much larger clone, so it may be a read error. The rearrangement links TRBV7-8 to TRBJ2-1; either TRBD1 or TRBD2 may fit D (5 bases each). CDR1 and CDR2 from the germline V gene are SGHVS and FQNEAQ. This CDR3 has 16 residues. CDR3 amino acids: CAISRARTGHLGLTFF. The CDR3 bases are TGTGCCATCAGCCGAGCTAGAACAGGACATCTCGGACTGACGTTCTTC. Supplemented by reference TRBV7-8 and TRBJ2-1, the full variable domain reads GAGVSQSPRYKVAKRGQDVALRCDPISGHVSLFWYQQALGQGPEFLTYFQNEAQLDKSGLPSDRFFAERPEGSVSTLKIQRTQQEDSAVYLCAISRARTGHLGLTFFGPGTRLTVL.

CDR3: CASSPAYGYTF. The CDR3 region has the DNA TGTGCCAGCAGTCCGGCCTATGGCTACACCTTC. The V and J genes are TRBV7-9 and TRBJ1-2; D not certain. Trimming took off 6 bases at V and 4 bases at J, with 6 bases between the two ends. Germline CDR1 and CDR2: SEHNR and FQNEAQ (reference sequence). CDR3 length: 11 residues.

This clonotype was detected only a few times. The V gene is TRBV5-8, the J gene TRBJ2-1; 9 bases agree with TRBD1. Germline-derived CDR1 and CDR2 are SGHTS and YDEGEE. V dropped 9 bases and J dropped 4; count of bases not matched to a gene: 5. The CDR3 runs to 13 residues. The CDR3 is CANGDRAYNEQFF. CDR3 DNA sequence: TGTGCCAATGGGGACAGGGCTTACAATGAGCAGTTCTTC.

This chain uses TRBV18 with TRBJ2-2; TRBD1 aligns across 7 bases. This CDR3 contains 16 residues. V was pared by 0 bases and J by 0 bases, with 1 base of the junction left unmatched. Germline assignment: CDR1 KGHSH and CDR2 LQKENI. The CDR3 coding sequence is TGTGCCAGCTCACCACCGGACAGGACGAACACCGGGGAGCTGTTTTTT. Residues: CASSPPDRTNTGELFF.

The chain links TRBV27 to TRBJ1-1; D might be TRBD1 (5 bases). The germline gives CDR1 MNHEY, CDR2 SMNVEV (reference sequence). The CDR3 runs to 13 residues. Trimming shortened V by 5 bases and J by 4 bases, and 11 bases separated the two germline ends. Here the CDR3 DNA reads TGTGCCAGCAGTCTATGGGGGTCCACTGAAGCTTTCTTT. It codes for CASSLWGSTEAFF.

The genes are TRBV2 and TRBJ2-3, with 10 nucleotides matching TRBD2. The CDR3 is 15 residues long. J gave up 5 bases and V 10 bases, and 12 bases lay outside the gene matches. Germline CDR1 and CDR2: SNHLY and FYNNEI. CDR3 residues: CATISPSGGVDTQYF. DNA of the CDR3: TGTGCCACGATATCTCCCAGCGGGGGGGTAGATACGCAGTATTTT.

This clonotype was counted only a few times. The V and J genes are TRBV6-1 and TRBJ2-6; D may match TRBD1 or TRBD2 (5 bases each). The CDR3 sequence is 14 residues long. Per germline, CDR1 MNHNS and CDR2 SASEGT. V lost 8 bases to trimming and J lost 2 bases, with 10 bases between them. The CDR3 is CASPRGAGANVLTF. CDR3 in DNA: TGTGCCAGCCCGAGAGGGGCTGGGGCCAACGTCCTGACTTTC.

The rearrangement uses TRBV19 and TRBJ2-1, with 7 bases that match TRBD2. This CDR3 has 17 residues. The ends lost 1 base at V and 0 bases at J; junction bases unmatched: 6. Germline assignment: CDR1 LNHDA and CDR2 SQIVND (reference sequence). CDR3 in DNA: TGTGCCAGTAGTATAGTCCTAGCGGCGAGCTCCTACAATGAGCAGTTCTTC. Translated, it gives CASSIVLAASSYNEQFF. Supplemented by reference TRBV19 and TRBJ2-1, the full variable domain reads DGGITQSPKYLFRKEGQNVTLSCEQNLNHDAMYWYRQDPGQGLRLIYYSQIVNDFQKGDIAEGYSVSREKKESFPLTVTSAQKNPTAFYLCASSIVLAASSYNEQFFGPGTRLTVL.

The V and J genes are TRBV6-6 and TRBJ1-5, with unresolved D. The CDR3 is 14 residues long. Trimming pared 5 bases from V and 5 bases from J, leaving 13 bases between. Germline CDR1 reads MNHNY; CDR2 reads SVGAGI (reference sequence). The CDR3 reads CASSESSRDQPQHF. In DNA, the CDR3 is TGTGCCAGCAGTGAATCTAGTCGCGATCAGCCCCAGCATTTT.

A few counts support this clonotype. J is TRBJ1-2 and V is TRBV24-1; D remains ambiguous. Germline V gene lookup returns CDR1 KGHDR and CDR2 SFDVKD. Between the trimmed V and J ends, which lost 5 bases and 1 base, there was a span of 7 bases. This CDR3 is 13 amino acids long. The CDR3 bases are TGTGCCACCAGTGTCTCTCTTAACTATGGCTACACCTTC. Its translation: CATSVSLNYGYTF.

Notes on this clonotype: This sequence may be a read error, since a much larger clone differs from it by one base. The CDR3 reads CASTSPDGGSTDTQSF. The CDR3 nucleotides are TGTGCCAGCACCTCCCCGGACGGAGGAAGCACAGATACGCAGTCTTTT. The chain uses TRBV7-8 and TRBJ2-3, with a tentative D call TRBD2 (5 bases). This CDR3 is 16 amino acids long. Germline V gene data show CDR1 as SGHVS and CDR2 as FQNEAQ.

This clonotype was found many times. J is TRBJ1-5 and V is TRBV12-3 or TRBV12-4; D unclear. This CDR3 spans 14 amino acids. Trimming took off 2 bases at V and 4 bases at J, with 9 bases between the two ends. CDR3 DNA: TGTGCCAGCAGTTTAATCGCGGTGAATCAGCCCCAGCATTTT. Translating gives CASSLIAVNQPQHF.

V and J are TRBV6-6 and TRBJ1-4; TRBD1 is a possible D gene (5 bases). The germline gives CDR1 MNHNY, CDR2 SVGAGI (reference sequence). The V end was cut by 6 bases, the J end by 6 bases, with 26 bases between. The CDR3 consists of 18 residues. The chain's CDR3 is CASSSRGRGALGYEKLFF. DNA for the CDR3: TGTGCCAGCAGCTCCCGGGGGAGGGGCGCTTTGGGATATGAAAAACTGTTTTTT.

This clonotype was seen many times. The V call is TRBV7-8, the J call TRBJ2-3; 7 bases fit TRBD1. The length of the CDR3 is 14 residues. The germline V gene encodes CDR1 SGHVS and CDR2 FQNEAQ. Losses at the gene ends were 1 base for V and 4 bases for J; bases not matched to a gene: 2. This CDR3 reads CASSLGGTADTQYF. CDR3 nucleotides: TGTGCCAGCAGCTTAGGTGGGACAGCAGATACGCAGTATTTT.

This clonotype was seen only a few times. This chain joins TRBV9 and TRBJ1-2; a weak D match, TRBD1 (5 bases). Germline V gene data show CDR1 as SGDLS and CDR2 as YYNGEE. Trimming cost V 3 bases and J 4 bases, with 7 bases left between them. The CDR3 totals 12 residues. The CDR3 DNA is TGTGCCAGCAGCGCAGGGCCCTATGGCTACACCTTC. Translating it yields CASSAGPYGYTF.

The chain has TRBV24-1 and TRBJ2-7, with 12 bases identical to TRBD1. Germline loops: CDR1 KGHDR, CDR2 SFDVKD. The trim removed 10 bases at V and 3 bases at J, leaving 3 bases unmatched. CDR3 length equals 13 residues. The CDR3 DNA follows: TGTGCCACAGGGACAGGGGGCTTCTACGAGCAGTACTTC. Protein sequence: CATGTGGFYEQYF.

This clonotype was seen more than once but under ten times. This sequence joins TRBV7-9 and TRBJ2-1, with 9 bases lining up with TRBD1. The CDR3 is 15 amino acids. Germline values: CDR1 SEHNR, CDR2 FQNEAQ (reference sequence). Trimming at V came to 2 bases and at J to 3 bases, leaving 2 bases not matched to a gene. CDR3 amino acids: CASSLRTGDYNEQFF. DNA for the CDR3: TGTGCCAGCAGCTTACGGACAGGGGACTACAATGAGCAGTTCTTC.

In this sample, this clonotype turned up many times. V and J are TRBV4-2 and TRBJ1-1; D is uncertain. The CDR3 is 12 amino acids. Germline V CDR1 and CDR2: LGHNA, YNFKEQ. The V gene lost 1 base and the J gene lost 7 bases, with 7 bases spanning the gap. The CDR3 loop reads CASSQVQGEAFF. In DNA form, the CDR3 reads TGTGCCAGCAGCCAAGTCCAAGGTGAAGCTTTCTTT.

The chain is built from TRBV4-2 and TRBJ2-3; 10 bases agree with TRBD2. From germline, CDR1 is LGHNA and CDR2 YNFKEQ. The CDR3 has 17 amino acids. Unmatched junction bases numbered 9, after V lost 0 bases and J lost 6 bases. In DNA form, the CDR3 reads TGTGCCAGCAGCCAAGATTCCAGCGGGGGGGCCGGGGATACGCAGTATTTT. Its translation is CASSQDSSGGAGDTQYF.

This rearrangement joins TRBV20-1 to TRBJ2-5, with D tentatively TRBD1 (6 bases). CDR1 is DFQATT and CDR2 is SNEGSKA in the germline V gene (reference sequence). Trimming removed 4 bases at V and 3 bases at J, with 15 bases between. This CDR3 has 14 amino acids. The CDR3 region has the DNA TGCAGTGCTACCAACCCGGACAGAAAAGAGACCCAGTACTTC. This codes for CSATNPDRKETQYF.

The CDR3 DNA follows: TGTGCCAGCAGCTTAGATCGGGGACACTATGGCTACACCTTC. Translated: CASSLDRGHYGYTF. The chain has TRBV11-2 and TRBJ1-2; maybe TRBD1 (5 bases). V lost 0 bases to trimming and J lost 3 bases, with 8 bases between them. This CDR3 is 14 amino acids long. The germline V gene encodes CDR1 SGHAT and CDR2 FQNNGV.

Regarding this clonotype: It may be a read error: a sequence one base away is much more abundant. The rearrangement uses TRBV7-2 and TRBJ2-1; 7 bases are shared with TRBD1. The DNA end is more similar to TRBJ2-7, so the J call may be wrong. The CDR3 runs 14 residues. Germline values: CDR1 SGHTA, CDR2 FQGNSA. CDR3 DNA sequence: TGTGCCAGCAGCCTGAGGGACAGATACAATGAGCAGTACTTC. Its translation: CASSLRDRYNEQYF.

This clonotype was counted only a few times. J is TRBJ2-4 and V is TRBV12-3 or TRBV12-4; 8 bases fit TRBD1. The trim removed 4 bases at V and 9 bases at J, leaving 8 bases unmatched. The CDR3 spans 14 residues. This CDR3 reads CASSSDRGGTIQYF. The CDR3 DNA is TGTGCCAGCAGTTCAGACAGGGGTGGGACCATTCAGTACTTC.